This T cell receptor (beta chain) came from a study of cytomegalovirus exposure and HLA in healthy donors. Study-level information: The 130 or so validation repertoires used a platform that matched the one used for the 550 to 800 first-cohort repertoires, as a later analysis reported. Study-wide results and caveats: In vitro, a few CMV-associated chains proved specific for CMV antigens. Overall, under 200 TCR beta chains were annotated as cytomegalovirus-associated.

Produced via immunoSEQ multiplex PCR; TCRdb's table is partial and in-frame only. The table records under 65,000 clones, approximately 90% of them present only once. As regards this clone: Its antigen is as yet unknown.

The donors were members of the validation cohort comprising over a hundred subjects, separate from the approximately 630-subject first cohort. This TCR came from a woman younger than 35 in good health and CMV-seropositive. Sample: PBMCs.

The CDR3 DNA reads as TGTGCCAGCAGAACCCCAGGGATCGTCTCCTACGAGCAGTACTTC. Translation: CASRTPGIVSYEQYF. The chain joins TRBV28 to TRBJ2-7; possibly TRBD1 for D (5 bases). This CDR3 has 15 amino acids. The germline V gene has CDR1 MDHEN and CDR2 SYDVKM. The germline V and J ends were trimmed by 6 bases and 0 bases, with 15 bases remaining between them.